This entry features one T cell receptor beta chain sequence. The sample originates from a study of control samples from healthy donors and cancer patients. Assay used: immunoSEQ multiplex PCR; TCRdb lists only in-frame clones, some missing. This sample has about 59,000 clones, with around 90% found just once. Trimming removed 0 bases from V and 6 bases from J, with 16 bases in between. The length of the CDR3 is 15 residues. Germline loops: CDR1 SQVTM, CDR2 ANQGSEA. V and J are TRBV29-1 and TRBJ2-3; D perhaps matches TRBD2 (6 bases). The specimen was PBMCs. This receptor was obtained from a man in his forties with colorectal cancer. DNA of the CDR3: TGCAGCGTTGAAGATTCACGGACTAAGGAGGATACGCAGTATTTT. Translation: CSVEDSRTKEDTQYF.